One and the same sample provided the 10 T cell receptor beta chains below, sequenced in a study of T cell repertoires in ileal Crohn's disease. Measured with immunoSEQ multiplex PCR; TCRdb has only the in-frame clones, and not every one. Counted here are around 15,000 clones, 87% occurring once; the ten biggest clones make up 3.7%. The sample comprised ileal tissue. The receptors derive from an adult with Crohn's disease.

The rearrangement uses TRBV7-3 and TRBJ2-3; the match to TRBD2 covers 11 bases. The CDR3 spans 17 residues. Trimming at V came to 6 bases and at J to 2 bases, leaving 10 bases not matched to a gene. Looked up from germline, CDR1 is SGHTA and CDR2 is FQGTGA. CDR3 DNA: TGTGCCAGCAGTCTTAACCCTAGCGGGGGGAACACAGATACGCAGTATTTT. Protein: CASSLNPSGGNTDTQYF. Full variable domain (rest looked up from reference TRBV7-3 and TRBJ2-3): GAGVSQTPSNKVTEKGKYVELRCDPISGHTALYWYRQSLGQGPEFLIYFQGTGAADDSGLPNDRFFAVRPEGSVSTLKIQRTERGDSAVYLCASSLNPSGGNTDTQYFGPGTRLTVL.

J is TRBJ1-6 and V is TRBV28, with a possible D match to TRBD1 (5 bases). Trimming pared 7 bases from V and 0 bases from J, leaving 13 bases between. Germline CDR1 is MDHEN and CDR2 is SYDVKM. The CDR3 loop spans 16 amino acids. The CDR3, as DNA: TGTGCCAGCACCCCCTCCGACAGCTCCTATAATTCACCCCTCCACTTT. It is translated as CASTPSDSSYNSPLHF. Full variable domain (missing parts from reference TRBV28 and TRBJ1-6): DVKVTQSSRYLVKRTGEKVFLECVQDMDHENMFWYRQDPGLGLRLIYFSYDVKMKEKGDIPEGYSVSREKKERFSLILESASTNQTSMYLCASTPSDSSYNSPLHFGNGTRLTVT.

This chain joins TRBV11-2 and TRBJ1-1, with 7 bases identical to TRBD1. Germline V gives CDR1 SGHAT, CDR2 FQNNGV. The CDR3 runs to 13 residues. The junction had 6 bases not matched to a gene; V was cut back by 6 bases and J by 5 bases. The CDR3 DNA follows: TGTGCCAGCAGTTCAGACAGGGCGACTGAAGCTTTCTTT. Its protein product is CASSSDRATEAFF.

This chain connects TRBV7-2 to TRBJ2-5; TRBD2 might be the D (5 bases). The CDR3 is made up of 15 amino acids. The V end lost 5 bases, the J end lost 7 bases, and 20 bases lay between the germline ends. Looked up from germline, CDR1 is SGHTA and CDR2 is FQGNSA. CDR3 amino acids: CASSPTRVGGGTQYF. The CDR3 DNA reads as TGTGCCAGCAGCCCGACCCGGGTAGGAGGCGGGACCCAGTACTTC.

This chain joins TRBV28 and TRBJ2-1, with TRBD2 matching 9 bases. The CDR3 sequence is 12 residues long. Trimming cost V 6 bases and J 14 bases; bases outside gene matches: 8. Germline values: CDR1 MDHEN, CDR2 SYDVKM. The CDR3 DNA follows: TGTGCCAGCAGAAATAGCGGGAGCTCCGAGTTCTTC. Translation: CASRNSGSSEFF. The whole variable domain, remainder taken from reference TRBV28 and TRBJ2-1, is DVKVTQSSRYLVKRTGEKVFLECVQDMDHENMFWYRQDPGLGLRLIYFSYDVKMKEKGDIPEGYSVSREKKERFSLILESASTNQTSMYLCASRNSGSSEFFGPGTRLTVL.

This chain connects TRBV7-6 to TRBJ2-6, with D tentatively TRBD2 (7 bases). Germline CDR1 is SGHVS and CDR2 is FNYEAQ. V was clipped by 4 bases and J by 4 bases, with 20 bases between them. There are 18 residues in the CDR3. The chain's CDR3 is CASSSIQGTIAGANVLTF. The CDR3 nucleotides are TGTGCCAGCAGCTCTATTCAGGGGACTATAGCCGGGGCCAACGTCCTGACTTTC.

The rearrangement links TRBV5-4 to TRBJ2-7; 7 nucleotides align to TRBD2. Germline V gene lookup returns CDR1 SGHNT and CDR2 YYREEE (reference sequence). This CDR3 region has 14 residues. V was clipped by 4 bases and J by 2 bases; unmatched bases: 6. This CDR3 is CASSLTSRTYEQYF. Here the CDR3 DNA reads TGTGCCAGCAGCCTGACTAGCCGAACCTACGAGCAGTACTTC.

The chain employs TRBV19 and TRBJ2-7; D remains ambiguous. This CDR3 region has 14 residues. The germline V gene encodes CDR1 LNHDA and CDR2 SQIVND (reference sequence). V was shortened by 3 bases and J by 0 bases, with 9 bases between the two germline ends. For the CDR3, the DNA is TGTGCCAGTAGTATCAAACAGAGCTCCTACGAGCAGTACTTC. Translated, it gives CASSIKQSSYEQYF.

This clone was counted once. The V and J genes are TRBV29-1 and TRBJ2-7, with D maybe TRBD1 (6 bases). V gave up 3 bases and J gave up 3 bases, with 15 bases separating them. The CDR3 runs to 14 residues. Germline V gives CDR1 SQVTM, CDR2 ANQGSEA. In nucleotides, the CDR3 is TGCAGCGTTGAGGGGGCAGGGGATCTCTACGAGCAGTACTTC. Translation gives CSVEGAGDLYEQYF.

V is TRBV9 and J is TRBJ2-5; D is uncertain. The CDR3 is 15 amino acids. Germline lookup yields CDR1 SGDLS and CDR2 YYNGEE. The ends were cut back, 0 bases at V and 2 bases at J, with 11 bases in the middle. The CDR3 region is CASSVGVGQQETQYF. CDR3 sequence (DNA): TGTGCCAGCAGCGTAGGGGTTGGGCAGCAAGAGACCCAGTACTTC.